This T cell receptor beta chain was retrieved from a study of neurological immune-mediated disorders. The authors produced cDNA by 5'RACE using 10-nucleotide random UMIs. Over 180 million TCR-beta sequences, together covering 15-18 subjects, were produced by every individual sequencing run that was carried out. MiXCR, applied by TCRdb to the 5' RACE reads, yields one record per CDR3 protein. There are some 83,000 distinct CDR3 sequences in the sample; approximately 2.8% occur only once, and about 1% lies in the top ten. This clonotype has a count of ten or more. The antigen remains undetermined. The CDR3 loop spans 14 amino acids. CDR1 SGHRS and CDR2 YFSETQ come from the germline V gene. V lost 0 bases, J lost 0 bases, and 4 bases lay in between. Study findings and constraints: While HTLV-1-associated myelopathy showed the greatest TCR clonal expansion, multiple sclerosis showed the least, falling below healthy controls. Clinical and MRI features did not associate with the cluster found in multiple sclerosis patients.

The sequence came from a woman aged 30 to 39 with multiple sclerosis. Sequenced input: PBMCs. The chain employs TRBV5-1 and TRBJ1-3; D is unresolved. The CDR3 loop reads CASSLGTSGNTIYF. In nucleotides, the CDR3 is TGCGCCAGCAGCTTGGGAACCTCTGGAAACACCATATATTTT.